This entry lists 16 T cell receptor beta chains sequenced from one sample in a study of T cell responses to AZD1222 COVID-19 vaccine. TCRdb's table, derived via immunoSEQ multiplex PCR, lists solely in-frame clones and lacks some. The table has more than 100,000 clones, approximately 90% seen once. Material: peripheral blood, obtained on day 0 of AZD1222 vaccination. These receptors were taken from an adult in good health.

This chain links TRBV2 with TRBJ1-4; 10 nucleotides agree with TRBD1. Germline V CDR1 and CDR2: SNHLY, FYNNEI. With 6 bases clipped from V and 8 bases from J, the junction kept 9 bases outside the gene matches. The CDR3 runs to 15 residues. As DNA, the CDR3 is TGTGCCAGCAGCGCGGGACAGGGGTTGGAGGAAAAACTGTTTTTT. Encoded protein: CASSAGQGLEEKLFF. Combining the CDR3 with reference TRBV2 and TRBJ1-4 gives the whole variable domain EPEVTQTPSHQVTQMGQEVILRCVPISNHLYFYWYRQILGQKVEFLVSFYNNEISEKSEIFDDQFSVERPDGSNFTLKIRSTKLEDSAMYFCASSAGQGLEEKLFFGSGTQLSVL.

The sample holds a few counts of this clone. The J gene is TRBJ2-7, the V gene TRBV28; D gene uncertain. V lost 6 bases and J 2 bases, leaving 11 bases between the germline ends. CDR3 length: 13 residues. The germline V gene has CDR1 MDHEN and CDR2 SYDVKM. CDR3 in amino acids: CASSRPGAYEQYF. The DNA for the CDR3 is TGTGCCAGCAGCCGCCCCGGAGCCTACGAGCAGTACTTC.

The chain carries TRBV28 and TRBJ2-7, with a tentative D call TRBD1 (6 bases). Trimming cost V 8 bases and J 7 bases, with 12 bases left between them. The CDR3 is 11 residues long. Per germline, CDR1 MDHEN and CDR2 SYDVKM. The CDR3 DNA reads as TGTGCCAGCCAAAAGGGGGTGGAGCAGTACTTC. It encodes CASQKGVEQYF.

This rearrangement joins TRBV7-9 to TRBJ2-5, with a tentative D call TRBD1 (6 bases). The germline V and J ends were trimmed by 0 bases and 2 bases, with 10 bases remaining between them. This CDR3 has 15 residues. Germline CDR1 reads SEHNR; CDR2 reads FQNEAQ (reference sequence). The CDR3 protein is CASSLAQGWQETQYF. As DNA, the CDR3 is TGTGCCAGCAGCTTAGCCCAGGGGTGGCAAGAGACCCAGTACTTC. Drawing the rest from reference TRBV7-9 and TRBJ2-5, the complete variable domain is DTGVSQNPRHKITKRGQNVTFRCDPISEHNRLYWYRQTLGQGPEFLTYFQNEAQLEKSRLLSDRFSAERPKGSFSTLEIQRTEQGDSAMYLCASSLAQGWQETQYFGPGTRLLVL.

This sequence joins TRBV24-1 and TRBJ1-2, with TRBD1 identical over 7 bases. In germline, CDR1 is KGHDR, CDR2 SFDVKD. CDR3 length equals 13 residues. V shed 4 bases and J 8 bases; nucleotides not matched to a gene: 6. The CDR3 DNA reads TGTGCCACCAGTGACGAACAGGGGAACGGCTACACCTTC. Encoded protein: CATSDEQGNGYTF.

The chain has TRBV7-8 and TRBJ2-7; 7 bases align to TRBD2. CDR1 and CDR2 (germline): SGHVS, FQNEAQ. The CDR3 totals 15 residues. Losses at the gene ends were 1 base for V and 4 bases for J; bases not matched to a gene: 7. The CDR3: CASSLGTSRGYEQYF. In DNA form, the CDR3 reads TGTGCCAGCAGCTTAGGGACTAGTCGGGGTTACGAGCAGTACTTC.

The chain couples TRBV7-9 to TRBJ1-1; D is perhaps TRBD1 (5 bases). Germline V gives CDR1 SEHNR, CDR2 FQNEAQ (reference sequence). The CDR3 runs to 17 residues. V was cut by 4 bases and J by 2 bases, with 20 bases left in between. CDR3 sequence: CASSWGLSGTFNTEAFF. The CDR3 coding sequence is TGTGCCAGCAGCTGGGGCCTATCCGGGACCTTCAACACTGAAGCTTTCTTT.

This clone turned up a few times. The gene calls are TRBV27 and TRBJ1-1; D is unclear. V was shortened by 2 bases and J by 6 bases, with 10 bases between the two germline ends. Germline lookup yields CDR1 MNHEY and CDR2 SMNVEV (reference sequence). The CDR3 is 13 amino acids. This CDR3 is CASSLVGAAEAFF. In DNA, the CDR3 is TGTGCCAGCAGTTTAGTTGGAGCCGCTGAAGCTTTCTTT.

This rearrangement joins TRBV6-5 to TRBJ1-5, with 11 nucleotides matching TRBD1. The V and J ends lost 5 bases and 4 bases, in that order; junction bases with no gene match: 4. CDR1 is MNHEY and CDR2 is SVGAGI in the germline V gene. The CDR3 has 15 amino acids. The CDR3 is CASSTGTGGNQPQHF. The CDR3 DNA reads TGTGCCAGCAGTACTGGGACAGGGGGGAATCAGCCCCAGCATTTT.

The chain joins TRBV28 to TRBJ1-5; 7 nucleotides agree with TRBD1. The trim removed 2 bases at V and 3 bases at J, leaving 7 bases unmatched. The CDR3 is 16 residues long. Germline CDR1 and CDR2: MDHEN and SYDVKM. This CDR3 reads CASSLPRTGYNQPQHF. CDR3 bases: TGTGCCAGCAGTTTACCCAGGACAGGATACAATCAGCCCCAGCATTTT.

The chain recombines TRBV5-1 with TRBJ2-7, with 13 positions matching TRBD2. CDR3 length equals 17 residues. The ends lost 4 bases at V and 0 bases at J; junction bases unmatched: 7. Germline V gene data show CDR1 as SGHRS and CDR2 as YFSETQ. As DNA, the CDR3 is TGCGCCAGCAGCGCCCGGACTAGCGGGAGCGGCTCCTACGAGCAGTACTTC. Its protein product is CASSARTSGSGSYEQYF.

The chain uses TRBV7-2 and TRBJ2-6; a possible D gene is TRBD1 (6 bases). The CDR3 has 17 amino acids. V was cut by 5 bases and J by 0 bases, with 14 bases left in between. Looked up from germline, CDR1 is SGHTA and CDR2 is FQGNSA. The CDR3 region is CASSANRANSGANVLTF. The CDR3 nucleotides are TGTGCCAGCAGCGCGAACAGGGCCAACTCTGGGGCCAACGTCCTGACTTTC.

The chain has TRBV6-5 and TRBJ2-2, with D maybe TRBD2 (7 bases). This CDR3 has 15 amino acids. The germline V gene has CDR1 MNHEY and CDR2 SVGAGI. V was pared by 7 bases and J by 6 bases, with 18 bases between. The CDR3 DNA reads TGTGCCAGCACCCCGGAGGGGGGGCGCTCCGGGGAGCTGTTTTTT. Encoded protein: CASTPEGGRSGELFF.

The rearrangement joins TRBV5-1 to TRBJ2-7; 9 positions agree with TRBD1. Germline V lookup: CDR1 SGHRS, CDR2 YFSETQ. The CDR3 consists of 12 residues. J was trimmed by 6 bases and V by 3 bases; bases with no gene match: 1. CDR3 sequence: CASSWTGVEQYF. For the CDR3, the DNA is TGCGCCAGCAGCTGGACAGGGGTCGAGCAGTACTTC.

The chain carries TRBV14 and TRBJ2-1; D gene unclear. The CDR3 is made up of 13 amino acids. Germline V gene lookup returns CDR1 SGHDN and CDR2 FVKESK. V was cut by 0 bases and J by 10 bases, with 10 bases left in between. The CDR3 sequence: CASSQDRLHEQFF. In DNA, the CDR3 is TGTGCCAGCAGCCAAGATCGACTGCACGAGCAGTTCTTC. The variable domain in full, completed from reference TRBV14 and TRBJ2-1, reads EAGVTQFPSHSVIEKGQTVTLRCDPISGHDNLYWYRRVMGKEIKFLLHFVKESKQDESGMPNNRFLAERTGGTYSTLKVQPAELEDSGVYFCASSQDRLHEQFFGPGTRLTVL.

V usage is TRBV3-1 (or the pseudogene TRBV3-2) and J usage is TRBJ1-2; perhaps TRBD1 as D (5 bases). From germline, CDR1 is LGHDT and CDR2 YNNKEL (reference sequence). CDR3 length equals 13 residues. Trimming shortened V by 4 bases and J by 2 bases, and 8 bases separated the two germline ends. In DNA, the CDR3 is TGTGCCAGCAGCCCGGGGCCGAACTATGGCTACACCTTC. It codes for CASSPGPNYGYTF.